This T cell receptor (beta chain) derives from a study of spatial heterogeneity in lung cancer. Study at large: Detection consistently yielded more beta chains than alpha chains. The library had UMIs, and each TCR and UMI pair averaged more than ten raw reads. Study results and limitations: Ubiquitous, expanded tumor-derived TCRs were more frequently observed in blood at resection than at follow-up.

Note on this clonotype: Its antigen is unknown.

Regarding time point: sample taken at primary tumor resection. Unsorted tumor, nontumor lung tissue or cryopreserved PBMC supplied the whole RNA. TCRdb processed the 5' RACE reads anew with MiXCR; each CDR3 protein has one entry. This sample has some 100,000 distinct CDR3 sequences, with roughly 12% found just once. CDR1 and CDR2 from the germline V gene are GTSNPN and SVGIG (reference sequence). The V end lost 4 bases, the J end lost 0 bases, and 9 bases lay between the germline ends. The CDR3 has 13 amino acids. The chain is built from TRBV30 and TRBJ1-1; no clear D gene. The clonotype was recovered from a male donor with early-stage non-small cell lung cancer. The starting material was PBMCs, obtained at surgery. CDR3 DNA sequence: TGTGCCTGGACAATCAATCTGAACACTGAAGCTTTCTTT. Translated: CAWTINLNTEAFF.